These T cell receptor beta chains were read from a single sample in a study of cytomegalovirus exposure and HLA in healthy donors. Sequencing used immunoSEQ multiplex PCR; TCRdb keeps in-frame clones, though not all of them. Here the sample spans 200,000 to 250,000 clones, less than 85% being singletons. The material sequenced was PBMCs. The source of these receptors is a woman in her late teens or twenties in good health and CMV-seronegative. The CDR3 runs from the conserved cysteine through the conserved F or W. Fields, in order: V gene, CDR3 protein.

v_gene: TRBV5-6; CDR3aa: CASSPMTVNTEAFF
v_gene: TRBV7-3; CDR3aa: CASSSGDRGRVGANVLTF
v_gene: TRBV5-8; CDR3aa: CASSLPGTGSHAANYGYTF
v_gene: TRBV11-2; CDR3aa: CASSLGGLVREQFF
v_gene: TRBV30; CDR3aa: CAWGLWLGEQQYF
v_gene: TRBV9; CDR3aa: CASSVENGGGYTF
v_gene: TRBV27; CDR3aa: CASSSGQLSGNTIYF
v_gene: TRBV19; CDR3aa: CASSSLGLAGGDTQYF
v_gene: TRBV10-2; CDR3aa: CASSETYNEQFF
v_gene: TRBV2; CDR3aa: CASSKSGGRRGQFF
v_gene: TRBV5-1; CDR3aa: CASSSGGATNEKLFF
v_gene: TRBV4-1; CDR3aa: CASSQVEGRKAFF
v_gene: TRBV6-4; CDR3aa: CASSDLAEKLFF
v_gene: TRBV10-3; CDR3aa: CAINHSPDNEQFF
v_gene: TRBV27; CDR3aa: CASRSEGLGQPQHF
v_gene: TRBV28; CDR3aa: CASSHDGTASRAQHF
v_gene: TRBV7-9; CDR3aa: CASSLGGFGGYTF
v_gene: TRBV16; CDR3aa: CASSQSGFTQFF
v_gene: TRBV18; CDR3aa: CASSPAWDRDTEKLFF
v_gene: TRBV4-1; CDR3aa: CASSQPKDEQFF
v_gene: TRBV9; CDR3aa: CASSSNYGYTF
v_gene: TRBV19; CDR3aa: CASGPLVSTRGNYNEQFF
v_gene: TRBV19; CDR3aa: CASSIALTKLAKNIQYF
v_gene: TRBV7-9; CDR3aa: CASSLGRGGDEQYF
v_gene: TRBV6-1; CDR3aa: CASSQPGQGAYEQFF
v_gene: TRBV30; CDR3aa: CAWSVDLNYGYTF
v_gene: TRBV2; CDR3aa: CASSDRVTNYGYTF
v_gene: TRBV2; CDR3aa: CASSDRVGFGYTF
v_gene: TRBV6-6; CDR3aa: CASSYGRGGDTQYF
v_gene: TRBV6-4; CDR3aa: CATSGTSGGHGVNEQFF
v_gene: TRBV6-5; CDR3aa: CASSYSGTAPYEQYF
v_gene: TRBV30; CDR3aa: CAWQANTEAFF
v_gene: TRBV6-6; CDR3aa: CASNSNSAYEQYF
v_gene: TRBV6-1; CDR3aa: CASSASGGRDTQYF
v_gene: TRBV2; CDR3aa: CASSPIRVGTNYGYTF
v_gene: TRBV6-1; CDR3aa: CAIIRNNEQFF
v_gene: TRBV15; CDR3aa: CATSRDRQAFF
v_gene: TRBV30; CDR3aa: CAWIRSGGRTGELFF